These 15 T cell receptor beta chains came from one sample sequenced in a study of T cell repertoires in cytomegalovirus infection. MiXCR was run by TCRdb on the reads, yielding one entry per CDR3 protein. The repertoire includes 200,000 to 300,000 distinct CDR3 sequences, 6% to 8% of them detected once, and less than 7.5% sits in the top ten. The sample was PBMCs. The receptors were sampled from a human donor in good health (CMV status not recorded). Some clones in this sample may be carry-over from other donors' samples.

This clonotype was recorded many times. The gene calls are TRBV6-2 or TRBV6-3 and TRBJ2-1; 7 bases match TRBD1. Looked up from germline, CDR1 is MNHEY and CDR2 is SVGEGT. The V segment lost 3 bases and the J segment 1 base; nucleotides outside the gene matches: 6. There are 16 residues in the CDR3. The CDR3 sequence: CASSYEGQLSYNEQFF. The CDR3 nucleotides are TGTGCCAGCAGTTATGAGGGACAGCTATCCTACAATGAGCAGTTCTTC.

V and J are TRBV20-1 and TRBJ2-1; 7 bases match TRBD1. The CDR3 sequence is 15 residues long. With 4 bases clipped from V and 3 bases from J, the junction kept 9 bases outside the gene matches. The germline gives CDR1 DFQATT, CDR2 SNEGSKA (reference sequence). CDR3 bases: TGCAGTGCTATGACAGGGCGGCCGGTCTACAATGAGCAGTTCTTC. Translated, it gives CSAMTGRPVYNEQFF.

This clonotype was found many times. The CDR3 bases are TGTGCCAGCAGTCGGGTCGACAGCCAGAAAGAGACCCAGTACTTC. Protein product: CASSRVDSQKETQYF. The chain uses TRBV12-3 or TRBV12-4 and TRBJ2-5; tentative D call: TRBD1 (5 bases). V was cut by 5 bases and J by 3 bases, with 16 bases left in between. CDR3 length: 15 residues.

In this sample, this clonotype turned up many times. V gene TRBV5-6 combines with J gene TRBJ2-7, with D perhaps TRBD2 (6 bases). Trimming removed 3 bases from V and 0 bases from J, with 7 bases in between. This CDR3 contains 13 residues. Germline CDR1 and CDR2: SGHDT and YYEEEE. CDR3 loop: CASSSGGSYEQYF. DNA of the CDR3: TGTGCCAGCAGCTCCGGGGGCTCCTACGAGCAGTACTTC.

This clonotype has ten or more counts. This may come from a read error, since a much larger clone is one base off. The CDR3 DNA sequence: TGTGCCAGCAGCTTAGCGCGGGCCTACGAGCAGTACTTC. As protein: CASSLARAYEQYF. The V and J genes are TRBV7-8 and TRBJ2-7, with D perhaps TRBD2 (5 bases). CDR1 and CDR2 from the germline V gene are SGHVS and FQNEAQ. The CDR3 totals 13 residues. V was trimmed by 0 bases and J by 2 bases, leaving 5 bases between them.

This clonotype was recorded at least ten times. CDR3 in amino acids: CASSLLGGLEQFF. The CDR3 bases are TGTGCCAGCAGCTTATTGGGGGGACTTGAGCAGTTCTTC. The chain carries TRBV7-2 and TRBJ2-1, with a weak D call TRBD2 (6 bases). V was trimmed by 2 bases and J by 9 bases, leaving 11 bases between them. Germline CDR1 and CDR2: SGHTA and FQGNSA. This CDR3 has 13 amino acids. Looking up the rest from reference TRBV7-2 and TRBJ2-1 gives the full variable domain: GAGVSQSPSNKVTEKGKDVELRCDPISGHTALYWYRQSLGQGLEFLIYFQGNSAPDKSGLPSDRFSAERTGGSVSTLTIQRTQQEDSAVYLCASSLLGGLEQFFGPGTRLTVL.

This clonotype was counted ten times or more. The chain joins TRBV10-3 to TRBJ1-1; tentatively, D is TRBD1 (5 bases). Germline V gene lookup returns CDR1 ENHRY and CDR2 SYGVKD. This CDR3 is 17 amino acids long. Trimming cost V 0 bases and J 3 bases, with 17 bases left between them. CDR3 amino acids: CAISESVGNEGHTEAFF. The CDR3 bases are TGTGCCATCAGTGAGTCCGTGGGGAATGAGGGGCACACTGAAGCTTTCTTT.

CDR3 sequence: CAWRMSRQANYGYTF. As DNA, the CDR3 is TGTGCCTGGAGGATGTCGAGACAGGCTAACTATGGCTACACCTTC. The chain employs TRBV30 and TRBJ1-2; maybe TRBD1 (6 bases). The CDR3 is 15 amino acids. Trimming shortened V by 3 bases and J by 0 bases, and 14 bases separated the two germline ends. Germline V CDR1 and CDR2: GTSNPN, SVGIG (reference sequence).

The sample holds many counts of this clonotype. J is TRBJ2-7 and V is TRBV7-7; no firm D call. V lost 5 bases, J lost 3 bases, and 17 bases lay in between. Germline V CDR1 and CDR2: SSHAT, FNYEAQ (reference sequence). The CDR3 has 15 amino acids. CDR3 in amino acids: CASSLVGRTDYEQYF. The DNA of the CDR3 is TGTGCCAGCAGCCTCGTAGGGCGGACGGACTACGAGCAGTACTTC.

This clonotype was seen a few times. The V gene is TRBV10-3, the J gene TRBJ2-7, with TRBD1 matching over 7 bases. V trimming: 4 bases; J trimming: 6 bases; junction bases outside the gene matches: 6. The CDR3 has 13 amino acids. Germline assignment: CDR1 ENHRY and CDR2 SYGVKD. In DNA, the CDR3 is TGTGCCATCAGTGTTAGGGACAGATCCGAGCAGTACTTC. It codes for CAISVRDRSEQYF.

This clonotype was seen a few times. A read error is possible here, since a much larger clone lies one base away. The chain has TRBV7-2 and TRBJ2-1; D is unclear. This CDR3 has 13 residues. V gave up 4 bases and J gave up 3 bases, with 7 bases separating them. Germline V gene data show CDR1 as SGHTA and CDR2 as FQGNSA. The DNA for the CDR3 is TGTGCCAGCAGCTGGGGATTCTACAATGAGCAGTTCTTC. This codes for CASSWGFYNEQFF.

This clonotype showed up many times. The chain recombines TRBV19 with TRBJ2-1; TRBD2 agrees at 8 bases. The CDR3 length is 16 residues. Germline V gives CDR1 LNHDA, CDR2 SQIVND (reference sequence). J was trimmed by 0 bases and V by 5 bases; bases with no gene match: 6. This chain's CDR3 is CASSGTLAGSYNEQFF. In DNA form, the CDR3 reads TGTGCCAGTAGTGGGACCCTAGCGGGCTCCTACAATGAGCAGTTCTTC.

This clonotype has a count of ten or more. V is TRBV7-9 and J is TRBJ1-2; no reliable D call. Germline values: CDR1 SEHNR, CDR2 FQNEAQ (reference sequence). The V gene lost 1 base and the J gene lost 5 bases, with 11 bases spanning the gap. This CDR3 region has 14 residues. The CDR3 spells CASSLDHSDYGYTF. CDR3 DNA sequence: TGTGCCAGCAGCTTAGATCACAGTGATTATGGCTACACCTTC.

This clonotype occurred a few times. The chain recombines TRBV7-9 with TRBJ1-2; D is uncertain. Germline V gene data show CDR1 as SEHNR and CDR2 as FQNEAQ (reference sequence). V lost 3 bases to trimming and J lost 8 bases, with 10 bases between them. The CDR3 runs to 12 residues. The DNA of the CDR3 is TGTGCCAGCAGCTTGTACGGGAACGGCTACACCTTC. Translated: CASSLYGNGYTF.

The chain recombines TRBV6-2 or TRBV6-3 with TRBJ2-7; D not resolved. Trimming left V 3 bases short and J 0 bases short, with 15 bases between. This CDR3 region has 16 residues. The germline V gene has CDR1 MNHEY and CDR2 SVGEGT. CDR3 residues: CASSYKSRRNSYEQYF. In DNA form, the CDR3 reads TGTGCCAGCAGTTATAAAAGCCGACGGAACTCCTACGAGCAGTACTTC.